Listed below are T cell receptor beta chains from one sample, sequenced in a study of T cell repertoires in cytomegalovirus infection. TCRdb reanalysed the reads using MiXCR and keeps one entry per CDR3 protein. Among just over 450,000 distinct CDR3 sequences, approximately 40% were seen once, and the ten largest hold roughly two fifths. These receptors' targets are unknown. The starting material was cultured PBMCs, obtained from culture after CMV antigen stimulation. The receptor set was obtained from a human donor in good health (CMV status not recorded). Some clones in this sample may be carry-over from other donors' samples. CDR3s include the opening cysteine and the closing phenylalanine or tryptophan. Fields, in order: clone size, J gene, D gene, V gene, CDR3 protein, CDR3 DNA. D genes are given only for firm matches. Size is stated for part of the rows, as once, few or many counts, or as a class when the clone is expanded.

clone size: few
J gene: TRBJ2-2
D gene: .
V gene: TRBV5-4
CDR3 protein: CASSLLGATGELFF
CDR3 DNA: TGTGCCAGCAGCTTGTTGGGCGCGACCGGGGAGCTGTTTTTT

clone size: few
J gene: TRBJ2-1
D gene: .
V gene: TRBV7-9
CDR3 protein: CASSSTHLKFF
CDR3 DNA: TGTGCCAGCAGCTCCACTCACCTCAAGTTCTTC

clone size: .
J gene: TRBJ1-2
D gene: .
V gene: TRBV3-1
CDR3 protein: CASRQDDRDNYGYTF
CDR3 DNA: TGTGCCAGCAGGCAAGACGACCGGGACAACTATGGCTACACCTTC

clone size: .
J gene: TRBJ2-3
D gene: .
V gene: TRBV4-2
CDR3 protein: CASSQNGDTDTQYF
CDR3 DNA: TGTGCCAGCAGCCAGAATGGTGACACAGATACGCAGTATTTT

clone size: few
J gene: TRBJ1-5
D gene: .
V gene: TRBV10-2
CDR3 protein: CASNNRGPWPQHF
CDR3 DNA: TGCGCCAGCAATAACCGGGGCCCTTGGCCCCAGCATTTT

clone size: .
J gene: TRBJ2-5
D gene: TRBD2
V gene: TRBV5-4
CDR3 protein: CASSTGGALTQYF
CDR3 DNA: TGTGCCAGCAGCACGGGGGGGGCCTTGACCCAGTACTTC

clone size: .
J gene: TRBJ2-1
D gene: TRBD2
V gene: TRBV6-2/TRBV6-3
CDR3 protein: CASSYSRVSGGYYNEQFF
CDR3 DNA: TGTGCCAGCAGTTACTCGAGGGTTAGCGGGGGATACTACAATGAGCAGTTCTTC

clone size: .
J gene: TRBJ2-7
D gene: .
V gene: TRBV20-1
CDR3 protein: CSASPDPDEQYF
CDR3 DNA: TGCAGTGCTAGCCCAGACCCGGACGAGCAGTACTTC

clone size: many
J gene: TRBJ2-2
D gene: .
V gene: TRBV7-8
CDR3 protein: CASSLRTGGTGELFF
CDR3 DNA: TGTGCCAGCAGCCTCCGGACTGGGGGAACCGGGGAGCTGTTTTTT

clone size: few
J gene: TRBJ2-7
D gene: TRBD2
V gene: TRBV7-2
CDR3 protein: CASSLGVSGLAAYEQYF
CDR3 DNA: TGTGCCAGCAGCTTAGGGGTGTCAGGACTAGCGGCTTACGAGCAGTACTTC

clone size: .
J gene: TRBJ2-7
D gene: .
V gene: TRBV6-1
CDR3 protein: CASSGELVSYEQYF
CDR3 DNA: TGTGCCAGCTCGGGGGAACTGGTCTCCTACGAGCAGTACTTC

clone size: .
J gene: TRBJ1-2
D gene: TRBD1
V gene: TRBV7-8
CDR3 protein: CASSADRMTNYGYTF
CDR3 DNA: TGTGCCAGCAGCGCGGACAGGATGACTAACTATGGCTACACCTTC

clone size: .
J gene: TRBJ2-3
D gene: .
V gene: TRBV20-1
CDR3 protein: CSASRETGDTQYF
CDR3 DNA: TGCAGTGCCTCCCGCGAGACAGGAGATACGCAGTATTTT

clone size: .
J gene: TRBJ1-5
D gene: .
V gene: TRBV7-2
CDR3 protein: CASRFGGNQPQHF
CDR3 DNA: TGTGCCAGCAGATTTGGGGGCAATCAGCCCCAGCATTTT

clone size: few
J gene: TRBJ2-7
D gene: TRBD2
V gene: TRBV7-2
CDR3 protein: CASSLLAGEGYEQYF
CDR3 DNA: TGTGCCAGCAGCTTACTAGCGGGAGAAGGGTACGAGCAGTACTTC

clone size: .
J gene: TRBJ2-3
D gene: .
V gene: TRBV6-1
CDR3 protein: CASSNDIHTDTQYF
CDR3 DNA: TGTGCCAGCAGTAATGACATTCACACAGATACGCAGTATTTT

clone size: .
J gene: TRBJ2-3
D gene: TRBD2
V gene: TRBV7-9
CDR3 protein: CASRLAGGDTQYF
CDR3 DNA: TGTGCCAGCAGACTAGCGGGAGGGGATACGCAGTATTTT

clone size: .
J gene: TRBJ1-1
D gene: .
V gene: TRBV18
CDR3 protein: CASSSNGGIGTEAFF
CDR3 DNA: TGTGCCAGCTCCTCTAACGGGGGTATAGGCACTGAAGCTTTCTTT

clone size: few
J gene: TRBJ2-2
D gene: .
V gene: TRBV7-8
CDR3 protein: CASSLVGGATGELFF
CDR3 DNA: TGTGCCAGCAGCTTAGTAGGGGGGGCTACCGGGGAGCTGTTTTTT

clone size: .
J gene: TRBJ1-2
D gene: .
V gene: TRBV15
CDR3 protein: CATSRDRQVGYGYTF
CDR3 DNA: TGTGCCACCAGCAGAGATCGACAGGTTGGCTATGGCTACACCTTC

clone size: .
J gene: TRBJ1-6
D gene: .
V gene: TRBV7-2
CDR3 protein: CASSSRGYDSPLHF
CDR3 DNA: TGTGCCAGCAGCTCAAGGGGTTATGATTCACCCCTCCACTTT

clone size: few
J gene: TRBJ2-1
D gene: .
V gene: TRBV12-3/TRBV12-4
CDR3 protein: CASSPGASSEQFF
CDR3 DNA: TGTGCCAGCAGCCCCGGGGCCTCGTCGGAGCAGTTCTTC

clone size: once
J gene: TRBJ2-3
D gene: .
V gene: TRBV20-1
CDR3 protein: CSARDYASDTQYF
CDR3 DNA: TGCAGTGCTAGGGACTACGCGTCAGATACGCAGTATTTT

clone size: .
J gene: TRBJ2-7
D gene: .
V gene: TRBV6-7
CDR3 protein: CASSSPRFLEQYF
CDR3 DNA: TGTGCCAGCAGTTCCCCACGTTTCCTAGAGCAGTACTTC

clone size: .
J gene: TRBJ2-2
D gene: .
V gene: TRBV20-1
CDR3 protein: CSARRDRRADGELFF
CDR3 DNA: TGCAGTGCTAGGCGTGACAGGCGGGCAGACGGGGAGCTGTTTTTT

clone size: few
J gene: TRBJ1-1
D gene: .
V gene: TRBV7-4
CDR3 protein: CASSLGGSRTEAFF
CDR3 DNA: TGTGCCAGCAGCCTGGGGGGATCGAGGACTGAAGCTTTCTTT

clone size: .
J gene: TRBJ1-5
D gene: .
V gene: TRBV7-8
CDR3 protein: CASTRGPNQPQHF
CDR3 DNA: TGTGCCAGCACCCGGGGGCCCAATCAGCCCCAGCATTTT

clone size: .
J gene: TRBJ1-2
D gene: TRBD1
V gene: TRBV30
CDR3 protein: CAWNNRGNYGYTF
CDR3 DNA: TGTGCCTGGAACAACAGGGGGAACTATGGCTACACCTTC

clone size: .
J gene: TRBJ2-1
D gene: .
V gene: TRBV7-9
CDR3 protein: CASSLLRGRNEQFF
CDR3 DNA: TGTGCCAGCAGCTTACTGCGCGGCAGAAATGAGCAGTTCTTC

clone size: many
J gene: TRBJ2-3
D gene: TRBD2
V gene: TRBV7-2
CDR3 protein: CASSPQTSGGPTDTQYF
CDR3 DNA: TGTGCCAGCAGCCCTCAAACTAGCGGGGGGCCCACAGATACGCAGTATTTT

clone size: few
J gene: TRBJ2-1
D gene: .
V gene: TRBV7-2
CDR3 protein: CASSLEYGSYNEQFF
CDR3 DNA: TGTGCCAGCAGCTTAGAGTACGGGAGCTACAATGAGCAGTTCTTC

clone size: few
J gene: TRBJ2-1
D gene: .
V gene: TRBV7-8
CDR3 protein: CASSLAEGDGGYEQFF
CDR3 DNA: TGTGCCAGCAGCTTAGCGGAAGGGGACGGTGGCTATGAGCAGTTCTTC

clone size: once
J gene: TRBJ2-4
D gene: TRBD1
V gene: TRBV4-1
CDR3 protein: CASSGQGIDAKNIQYF
CDR3 DNA: TGCGCCAGCAGCGGACAGGGAATTGACGCCAAAAACATTCAGTACTTC

clone size: .
J gene: TRBJ2-5
D gene: .
V gene: TRBV2
CDR3 protein: CASNERFQETQYF
CDR3 DNA: TGTGCCAGCAATGAGCGTTTTCAAGAGACCCAGTACTTC

clone size: .
J gene: TRBJ2-1
D gene: .
V gene: TRBV6-2/TRBV6-3
CDR3 protein: CASGTSTLGNEQFF
CDR3 DNA: TGTGCCAGCGGCACTAGTACTCTCGGCAATGAGCAGTTCTTC

clone size: few
J gene: TRBJ1-2
D gene: .
V gene: TRBV7-8
CDR3 protein: CASSYGPNYGYTF
CDR3 DNA: TGTGCCAGCAGCTACGGCCCTAACTATGGCTACACCTTC

clone size: few
J gene: TRBJ2-7
D gene: .
V gene: TRBV7-8
CDR3 protein: CASRPRTASYEQYF
CDR3 DNA: TGTGCCAGCAGACCCAGGACAGCCTCCTACGAGCAGTACTTC

clone size: few
J gene: TRBJ2-2
D gene: .
V gene: TRBV29-1
CDR3 protein: CSVIQGNTGELFF
CDR3 DNA: TGCAGCGTTATACAGGGGAACACCGGGGAGCTGTTTTTT

clone size: few
J gene: TRBJ1-6
D gene: .
V gene: TRBV6-5
CDR3 protein: CASSPEGAYNSPLHF
CDR3 DNA: TGTGCCAGCAGTCCAGAGGGGGCCTATAATTCACCCCTCCACTTT

clone size: .
J gene: TRBJ1-1
D gene: .
V gene: TRBV6-2/TRBV6-3
CDR3 protein: CASSSSREQGLGTEAFF
CDR3 DNA: TGTGCCAGCAGTTCTTCAAGGGAACAGGGCTTGGGGACTGAAGCTTTCTTT

clone size: few
J gene: TRBJ1-5
D gene: .
V gene: TRBV12-3/TRBV12-4
CDR3 protein: CASSRSPSQPQHF
CDR3 DNA: TGTGCCAGCAGTCGGAGCCCCAGTCAGCCCCAGCATTTT

clone size: few
J gene: TRBJ2-7
D gene: TRBD1
V gene: TRBV20-1
CDR3 protein: CSARSGQGFGEQYF
CDR3 DNA: TGCAGTGCTAGATCCGGACAGGGCTTTGGGGAGCAGTACTTC

clone size: .
J gene: TRBJ1-2
D gene: .
V gene: TRBV7-2
CDR3 protein: CASSRDISGYTF
CDR3 DNA: TGTGCCAGCAGCCGAGACATTTCTGGCTACACCTTC

clone size: few
J gene: TRBJ2-7
D gene: .
V gene: TRBV12-3/TRBV12-4
CDR3 protein: CASSHGVGSYEQYF
CDR3 DNA: TGTGCCAGCAGTCACGGGGTCGGCAGCTACGAGCAGTACTTC

clone size: .
J gene: TRBJ2-7
D gene: .
V gene: TRBV6-2/TRBV6-3
CDR3 protein: CASTHVVASSSYEQYF
CDR3 DNA: TGTGCCAGCACCCACGTGGTGGCGTCAAGCTCCTACGAGCAGTACTTC

clone size: .
J gene: TRBJ2-5
D gene: .
V gene: TRBV6-6
CDR3 protein: CASSYEGESFGTQYF
CDR3 DNA: TGTGCCAGCAGTTACGAGGGGGAAAGTTTCGGAACCCAGTACTTC

clone size: .
J gene: TRBJ1-6
D gene: .
V gene: TRBV7-2
CDR3 protein: CASSHPSSYNSPLHF
CDR3 DNA: TGTGCCAGCAGTCACCCGAGCTCCTATAATTCACCCCTCCACTTT

clone size: .
J gene: TRBJ2-3
D gene: TRBD2
V gene: TRBV7-9
CDR3 protein: CASSSRVAGGSTDTQYF
CDR3 DNA: TGTGCCAGCAGCTCCAGAGTAGCGGGGGGATCCACAGATACGCAGTATTTT